A selection of T cell receptor beta chains follows, all from one sample in a study of T cell changes during pregnancy in multiple sclerosis. Clones were sequenced by immunoSEQ multiplex PCR, and TCRdb holds only the in-frame ones, with some missing. The sample shows 90,000 to 120,000 clones, 85% to 95% of them seen only once. The specimen comprised peripheral blood, sampled in the third trimester of pregnancy. These receptors were collected from a female donor in good health, enrolled as a control in a pregnancy study. The CDR3 runs from the conserved cysteine through the conserved F or W. A D gene is named only where the DNA matches it firmly. Size tells how often a clone was seen (once, few, many) or the class of an expanded clone, and some rows leave it out.

v_call: TRBV5-1; d_call: .; clone_size: .; j_call: TRBJ1-4; cdr3_nt: TGCGCCAGCAGCTTGAATTGGCAGGGAGGGGTTAATGAAAAACTGTTTTTT; cdr3_aa: CASSLNWQGGVNEKLFF
v_call: TRBV18; d_call: .; clone_size: .; j_call: TRBJ2-2; cdr3_nt: TGTGCCAGCTCACCATCAGGGACGAACACCGGGGAGCTGTTTTTT; cdr3_aa: CASSPSGTNTGELFF
v_call: TRBV7-9; d_call: TRBD2; clone_size: .; j_call: TRBJ2-3; cdr3_nt: TGTGCCAGCAGCTCGACTAGCGGGGAGCGGTTATACCTCACAGATACGCAGTATTTT; cdr3_aa: CASSSTSGERLYLTDTQYF
v_call: TRBV6-5; d_call: .; clone_size: .; j_call: TRBJ1-5; cdr3_nt: TGTGCCAGCAGGGCCAGGATCAATCAGCCCCAGCATTTT; cdr3_aa: CASRARINQPQHF
v_call: TRBV6-6; d_call: .; clone_size: .; j_call: TRBJ2-3; cdr3_nt: TGTGCCAGCAGTTTCCCAACAGATACGCAGTATTTT; cdr3_aa: CASSFPTDTQYF
v_call: TRBV19; d_call: TRBD2; clone_size: .; j_call: TRBJ2-3; cdr3_nt: TGTGCCAGTAGCGGTAGCGGGGGAATCGGAGATACGCAGTATTTT; cdr3_aa: CASSGSGGIGDTQYF
v_call: TRBV19; d_call: TRBD1; clone_size: .; j_call: TRBJ1-5; cdr3_nt: TGTGCCAGTAGTATGGGGGACAGGGGAGCCTCCAGGGATTTT; cdr3_aa: CASSMGDRGASRDF
v_call: TRBV13; d_call: TRBD1; clone_size: .; j_call: TRBJ1-1; cdr3_nt: TGTGCCAGCAGCGCTCAGACAGGGGTGGACACTGAAGCTTTCTTT; cdr3_aa: CASSAQTGVDTEAFF
v_call: TRBV6-1; d_call: .; clone_size: .; j_call: TRBJ2-1; cdr3_nt: TGTGCCAGCAGTGAGCCCGGCGGATCTAATGAGCAGTTCTTC; cdr3_aa: CASSEPGGSNEQFF
v_call: TRBV19; d_call: TRBD1; clone_size: .; j_call: TRBJ2-1; cdr3_nt: TGTGCCAGTAGTATTCCTTCAGGGGGTTGGAATGAGCAGTTCTTC; cdr3_aa: CASSIPSGGWNEQFF
v_call: TRBV29-1; d_call: .; clone_size: once; j_call: TRBJ2-6; cdr3_nt: TGCAGCGCCCTTGCTGGGGCCAACGTCCTGACTTTC; cdr3_aa: CSALAGANVLTF
v_call: TRBV4-1; d_call: .; clone_size: .; j_call: TRBJ2-7; cdr3_nt: TGCGCCAGCAGCCATCCCCCAGGGAAAACTGCCTACGAGCAGTACTTC; cdr3_aa: CASSHPPGKTAYEQYF
v_call: TRBV15; d_call: TRBD2; clone_size: .; j_call: TRBJ2-1; cdr3_nt: TGTGCCACCAGCAGAGAACGACTAGCGGGGGGGAGTAATGAGCAGTTCTTC; cdr3_aa: CATSRERLAGGSNEQFF
v_call: TRBV25-1; d_call: TRBD1; clone_size: .; j_call: TRBJ1-2; cdr3_nt: TGTGCCAGCAGTGGGTGGTCAGGGGGAGACTATGGCTACACCTTC; cdr3_aa: CASSGWSGGDYGYTF
v_call: TRBV29-1; d_call: .; clone_size: .; j_call: TRBJ2-3; cdr3_nt: TGCAGCGTTGACAGGGGTGATACGCAGTATTTT; cdr3_aa: CSVDRGDTQYF
v_call: TRBV15; d_call: TRBD1; clone_size: once; j_call: TRBJ2-6; cdr3_nt: TGTGCCACCAGCAGGATCAGGGGGCTGGGGGCCAACGTCCTGACTTTC; cdr3_aa: CATSRIRGLGANVLTF
v_call: TRBV19; d_call: TRBD1; clone_size: .; j_call: TRBJ1-1; cdr3_nt: TGTGCCAGTAGGTCGACAGGGAAGGGCACTGAAGCTTTCTTT; cdr3_aa: CASRSTGKGTEAFF
v_call: TRBV7-9; d_call: .; clone_size: .; j_call: TRBJ1-1; cdr3_nt: TGTGCCAGCAGCTTAGGCTATTCGGTCGCTGAAGCTTTCTTT; cdr3_aa: CASSLGYSVAEAFF
v_call: TRBV7-6; d_call: .; clone_size: .; j_call: TRBJ1-1; cdr3_nt: TGTGCCAGCAGCTTAGCCGACATGATGAACACTGAAGCTTTCTTT; cdr3_aa: CASSLADMMNTEAFF
v_call: TRBV27; d_call: TRBD1; clone_size: .; j_call: TRBJ2-7; cdr3_nt: TGTGCCAGCAGTTTATCGAGCTTAGCCGGTACGGGACAGGCCTACGAGCAGTACTTC; cdr3_aa: CASSLSSLAGTGQAYEQYF
v_call: TRBV7-6; d_call: TRBD1; clone_size: .; j_call: TRBJ2-7; cdr3_nt: TGTGCCAGCAGCTTAGGGCCCCCGAACAGGGGGCGCATAGCCTACGAGCAGTACTTC; cdr3_aa: CASSLGPPNRGRIAYEQYF
v_call: TRBV15; d_call: TRBD1; clone_size: .; j_call: TRBJ1-2; cdr3_nt: TGTGCCACCAGCAGCCCATTGACGGACAGGTATGGCTACACCTTC; cdr3_aa: CATSSPLTDRYGYTF
v_call: TRBV5-1; d_call: .; clone_size: .; j_call: TRBJ2-1; cdr3_nt: TGCGCCAGCAGCTACGGACAGAGTACCTACAATGAGCAGTTCTTC; cdr3_aa: CASSYGQSTYNEQFF
v_call: TRBV4-3; d_call: .; clone_size: .; j_call: TRBJ1-5; cdr3_nt: TGCGCCAGCAGCCAAGATAGAGATAGCAATCAGCCCCAGCATTTT; cdr3_aa: CASSQDRDSNQPQHF
v_call: TRBV15; d_call: .; clone_size: .; j_call: TRBJ2-7; cdr3_nt: TGTGCCACCAGCAGAGGGACAGCAACCTACGAGCAGTACTTC; cdr3_aa: CATSRGTATYEQYF
v_call: TRBV6-5; d_call: TRBD1; clone_size: .; j_call: TRBJ2-7; cdr3_nt: TGTGCCAGCAGACGGACAGGTCCCTTCGAGCAGTACTTC; cdr3_aa: CASRRTGPFEQYF
v_call: TRBV19; d_call: TRBD1; clone_size: .; j_call: TRBJ1-5; cdr3_nt: TGTGCCAGTAGTATAAGGTCAGAGACAGGGGGCCGTAATCAGCCCCAGCATTTT; cdr3_aa: CASSIRSETGGRNQPQHF
v_call: TRBV19; d_call: TRBD1; clone_size: once; j_call: TRBJ1-5; cdr3_nt: TGTGCCAGTAGGGCGACAGGGGCGAGCAATCAGCCCCAGCATTTT; cdr3_aa: CASRATGASNQPQHF
v_call: TRBV30; d_call: .; clone_size: .; j_call: TRBJ2-7; cdr3_nt: TGTGCCTGGAGTAATGGAGGAAACTACGAGCAGTACTTC; cdr3_aa: CAWSNGGNYEQYF
v_call: TRBV18; d_call: TRBD2; clone_size: .; j_call: TRBJ2-2; cdr3_nt: TGTGCCAGCTCACCACCTTCTAGCGGGGGCCTCAACACCGGGGAGCTGTTTTTT; cdr3_aa: CASSPPSSGGLNTGELFF
v_call: TRBV7-9; d_call: .; clone_size: .; j_call: TRBJ2-7; cdr3_nt: TGTGCCAGCAGCCCTTGGAGTAGCTCCTACGAGCAGTACTTC; cdr3_aa: CASSPWSSSYEQYF
v_call: TRBV5-8; d_call: TRBD1; clone_size: .; j_call: TRBJ1-1; cdr3_nt: TGTGCCAGCTCTCAGGGGGCACGGACTGAAGCTTTCTTT; cdr3_aa: CASSQGARTEAFF
v_call: TRBV28; d_call: .; clone_size: .; j_call: TRBJ1-1; cdr3_nt: TGTGCCAGCAATATGAACACTGAAGCTTTCTTT; cdr3_aa: CASNMNTEAFF
v_call: TRBV7-8; d_call: TRBD1; clone_size: .; j_call: TRBJ2-7; cdr3_nt: TGTGCCAGCAGCTTCCGGACAGGGTCCCTCTACGAGCAGTACTTC; cdr3_aa: CASSFRTGSLYEQYF
v_call: TRBV11-3; d_call: TRBD2; clone_size: .; j_call: TRBJ2-7; cdr3_nt: TGTGCCAGCAGCCCATGGACGACTAGCGGGGTAGTCTACGAGCAGTACTTC; cdr3_aa: CASSPWTTSGVVYEQYF
v_call: TRBV30; d_call: .; clone_size: .; j_call: TRBJ1-6; cdr3_nt: TGTGCCTGGAGTGTAGGGCAGGGGCATTCACCCCTCCACTTT; cdr3_aa: CAWSVGQGHSPLHF
v_call: TRBV10-3; d_call: TRBD1; clone_size: .; j_call: TRBJ1-2; cdr3_nt: TGTGCCATCAAAGAAGGGGGCGCACAGGAGGCTTATGGCTACACCTTC; cdr3_aa: CAIKEGGAQEAYGYTF
v_call: TRBV27; d_call: TRBD1; clone_size: once; j_call: TRBJ2-7; cdr3_nt: TGTGCCAGCACCGAAACAGGGGGCGCGGGTCCTCCCTACGAGCAGTACTTC; cdr3_aa: CASTETGGAGPPYEQYF
v_call: TRBV18; d_call: .; clone_size: .; j_call: TRBJ2-5; cdr3_nt: TGTGCCAGCTCACCACCCGGGACACCACAAGAGACCCAGTACTTC; cdr3_aa: CASSPPGTPQETQYF
v_call: TRBV9; d_call: .; clone_size: .; j_call: TRBJ2-1; cdr3_nt: TGTGCCAGCAGCCCCCAACCCCCGGGTACGAATGAGCAGTTCTTC; cdr3_aa: CASSPQPPGTNEQFF
v_call: TRBV5-1; d_call: TRBD2; clone_size: .; j_call: TRBJ2-6; cdr3_nt: TGCGCCAGCAGCTCCCCCCGCGCGGGGGGTTCCTCTGGGGCCAACGTCCTGACTTTC; cdr3_aa: CASSSPRAGGSSGANVLTF
v_call: TRBV6-5; d_call: .; clone_size: .; j_call: TRBJ1-2; cdr3_nt: TGTGCCAGCAGTGGTCAGGGGTCCCCTCGTGGAGGCTACACCTTC; cdr3_aa: CASSGQGSPRGGYTF
v_call: TRBV4-3; d_call: TRBD1; clone_size: .; j_call: TRBJ2-1; cdr3_nt: TGCGCCAGCAGCCAGCTGACAGGGCCCTCCTACAATGAGCAGTTCTTC; cdr3_aa: CASSQLTGPSYNEQFF
v_call: TRBV4-1; d_call: .; clone_size: .; j_call: TRBJ2-7; cdr3_nt: TGCGCCAGCAGCCCGCACCTCCTTAGGGGGGGCCTTCTCCCCGAGCAGTACTTC; cdr3_aa: CASSPHLLRGGLLPEQYF
v_call: TRBV6-5; d_call: TRBD1; clone_size: .; j_call: TRBJ1-1; cdr3_nt: TGTGCCAGCAGACCGGGACAGACGAAGAACACTGAAGCTTTCTTT; cdr3_aa: CASRPGQTKNTEAFF
v_call: TRBV5-1; d_call: .; clone_size: .; j_call: TRBJ2-3; cdr3_nt: TGCGCCAGCTCACGACAGACCTCCACAGATACGCAGTATTTT; cdr3_aa: CASSRQTSTDTQYF